What follows describes a single T cell receptor beta chain. The target antigen is unknown. This entry comes from a study of cytomegalovirus exposure and HLA in healthy donors. Whole-study results and caveats: The authors enumerated under 200 TCR beta chains as linked to cytomegalovirus.

Each donor's status was that of a healthy bone marrow donor. The CDR3 loop spans 16 amino acids. The PCR contained 60 Vbeta and 13 Jbeta primers. Profiled with immunoSEQ multiplex PCR; TCRdb holds only in-frame clones, not every one. In the table there are about 200,000 clones, roughly 84% of which are singletons. Sequenced sample: PBMCs. The chain employs TRBV12-1 and TRBJ2-3; TRBD2, as called in the table, went unchecked against the DNA. TRBV12-1 is tagged as a pseudogene. The clonotype was recovered from a man aged 45 to 65 in good health and CMV-seronegative. CDR3 amino acids: CASSFVPGVVTDTQYF. The CDR3 DNA sequence: TGTGCCAGCAGCTTTGTTCCGGGAGTTGTGACAGATACGCAGTATTTT.